A single sample is the source of the 18 T cell receptor beta chains below, sequenced in a study of human T cells and chemical hapten exposure. Time point described: patch test 2, 6 weeks after DPC sensitization. Treatment in this sample: therapeutic diphenylcyclopropenone sensitization with weekly scalp DPC. TCRdb redid the calling of the RACE reads with MiXCR, one entry per CDR3 protein. The table records a few hundred thousand distinct CDR3 sequences, about 6.9% of them present only once. Source: whole blood, taken in connection with sensitization to the hapten diphenylcyclopropenone (DPC). The receptor source for this set is a young woman with alopecia areata. Some clones in this sample may be carry-over from other donors' samples.

This chain links TRBV5-6 with TRBJ2-7; D perhaps matches TRBD2 (5 bases). The CDR3 sequence is 15 residues long. The germline V gene has CDR1 SGHDT and CDR2 YYEEEE. V was trimmed by 0 bases and J by 2 bases, leaving 12 bases between them. The CDR3 DNA reads as TGTGCCAGCAGCTTGGGCGGCGGGCGGGCCTACGAGCAGTACTTC. Translated, it gives CASSLGGGRAYEQYF.

The chain joins TRBV7-2 to TRBJ2-5; D may correspond to TRBD1 or TRBD2 (5 bases each). Germline-derived CDR1 and CDR2 are SGHTA and FQGNSA. The length of the CDR3 is 14 residues. V was trimmed by 5 bases and J by 2 bases, leaving 12 bases between them. The CDR3 sequence: CASSPAWGQETQYF. The CDR3, as DNA: TGTGCCAGCAGCCCGGCCTGGGGGCAAGAGACCCAGTACTTC.

There are a few counts of this clonotype. The V and J genes are TRBV2 and TRBJ2-3; possibly TRBD1 or TRBD2 for D (5 bases each). The germline gives CDR1 SNHLY, CDR2 FYNNEI. The CDR3 is 15 amino acids. V lost 3 bases, J lost 0 bases, and 10 bases lay in between. CDR3 in DNA: TGTGCCAGCAGTGATGAGGGGCTGAGCACAGATACGCAGTATTTT. Translating gives CASSDEGLSTDTQYF.

This clonotype was counted many times. The V call is TRBV7-8, the J call TRBJ1-1; D is undetermined. The CDR3 is made up of 13 amino acids. Germline assignment: CDR1 SGHVS and CDR2 FQNEAQ. V was pared by 5 bases and J by 5 bases, with 12 bases between. The CDR3 reads CASSPHGETEAFF. The CDR3 coding sequence is TGTGCCAGCAGCCCTCATGGAGAAACTGAAGCTTTCTTT. The full variable domain, rest sourced from reference TRBV7-8 and TRBJ1-1, is GAGVSQSPRYKVAKRGQDVALRCDPISGHVSLFWYQQALGQGPEFLTYFQNEAQLDKSGLPSDRFFAERPEGSVSTLKIQRTQQEDSAVYLCASSPHGETEAFFGQGTRLTVV.

This clonotype was detected a few times. This chain links TRBV10-2 with TRBJ2-2, with D possibly being TRBD1 (5 bases). Germline V gene sequence: CDR1 WSHSY, CDR2 SAAADI. The CDR3 consists of 14 residues. V lost 4 bases and J lost 5, with 11 bases in between. CDR3 DNA: TGCGCCAGCAGTGCGACAGTTCTGACCGGGGAGCTGTTTTTT. Translation: CASSATVLTGELFF.

This clonotype was counted between two and nine times. This rearrangement joins TRBV6-5 to TRBJ2-3, with 8 bases matching TRBD1. Trimming removed 6 bases from V and 4 bases from J; junction bases left unmatched: 15. The CDR3 covers 17 residues. The germline gives CDR1 MNHEY, CDR2 SVGAGI. The DNA of the CDR3 is TGTGCCAGCAGGGCCTTACCGGGACAGGCGGAGGCAGATACGCAGTATTTT. Translated: CASRALPGQAEADTQYF.

As regards this clonotype: The conserved phenylalanine or tryptophan normally closing the CDR3 is absent here, so this likely arose from a read error. The chain recombines TRBV12-3 or TRBV12-4 with TRBJ2-7; maybe TRBD2 (5 bases). The V end was cut by 2 bases, the J end by 8 bases, with 10 bases between. This CDR3 region has 12 residues. The CDR3 spells CASSLKGVQQYY. The CDR3 bases are TGTGCCAGCAGTTTAAAGGGAGTGCAGCAGTACTAC.

The chain recombines TRBV4-2 with TRBJ2-7, with D maybe TRBD1 (5 bases). Looked up from germline, CDR1 is LGHNA and CDR2 is YNFKEQ. The CDR3 length is 16 residues. V lost 4 bases, J lost 3 bases, and 19 bases lay in between. This CDR3 reads CASSPHQGRGNYEQYF. The CDR3 DNA is TGTGCCAGCAGCCCGCACCAGGGCCGAGGTAACTACGAGCAGTACTTC.

The V call is TRBV9, the J call TRBJ2-1; D gene unclear. This CDR3 spans 13 amino acids. Germline loops: CDR1 SGDLS, CDR2 YYNGEE. The V gene lost 0 bases and the J gene lost 9 bases, with 10 bases spanning the gap. The CDR3: CASSVAVESEQFF. CDR3 nucleotide sequence: TGTGCCAGCAGCGTAGCGGTCGAGAGTGAGCAGTTCTTC.

This clonotype was observed a few times. The CDR3 spells CASSPGLQTYEQYF. The CDR3 nucleotides are TGTGCCAGCTCACCGGGACTGCAGACCTACGAGCAGTACTTC. The rearrangement joins TRBV18 to TRBJ2-7; a possible D gene is TRBD2 (6 bases). Deletions cut 3 bases from V and 2 bases from J, with 11 bases between. CDR3 size: 14 residues. Germline V gives CDR1 KGHSH, CDR2 LQKENI. The full variable domain, rest sourced from reference TRBV18 and TRBJ2-7, is NAGVMQNPRHLVRRRGQEARLRCSPMKGHSHVYWYRQLPEEGLKFMVYLQKENIIDESGMPKERFSAEFPKEGPSILRIQQVVRGDSAAYFCASSPGLQTYEQYFGPGTRLTVT.

In its sample, this clonotype was seen many times. V is TRBV2 and J is TRBJ1-4; a weak D match, TRBD1 (5 bases). The V end lost 4 bases, the J end lost 8 bases, and 14 bases lay between the germline ends. Germline values: CDR1 SNHLY, CDR2 FYNNEI. The CDR3 is 14 amino acids. CDR3 sequence: CASSGDPAGEKLFF. DNA for the CDR3: TGTGCCAGCAGTGGGGACCCGGCGGGCGAAAAACTGTTTTTT.

This chain links TRBV11-1 with TRBJ2-2; 7 positions agree with TRBD1. Germline CDR1 and CDR2: SGHAT and FQDESV (reference sequence). The CDR3 sequence is 15 residues long. V gave up 3 bases and J gave up 3 bases; unmatched junction bases: 4. The CDR3 bases are TGTGCCAGCAGCTTCGGGACAGTTGACACCGGGGAGCTGTTTTTT. Translation: CASSFGTVDTGELFF.

This clonotype has ten or more counts. This chain connects TRBV6-5 to TRBJ1-2, with D unresolved. The CDR3 contains 14 residues. V dropped 2 bases and J dropped 6 bases, with 13 bases sitting between them. Germline-derived CDR1 and CDR2 are MNHEY and SVGAGI. Here the CDR3 reads CASSYLYSEHGYTF. The CDR3 region has the DNA TGTGCCAGCAGTTACCTATACAGCGAACATGGCTACACCTTC.

This clonotype showed up just a few times. The gene calls are TRBV18 and TRBJ2-3; D gene ambiguous. From germline, CDR1 is KGHSH and CDR2 LQKENI. CDR3 size: 19 residues. The V end lost 3 bases, the J end lost 2 bases, and 24 bases lay between the germline ends. CDR3 DNA sequence: TGTGCCAGCTCACCGACCGGAACTTCGACACATGGGTTCACAGATACGCAGTATTTT. Translation gives CASSPTGTSTHGFTDTQYF.

This clonotype turned up a few times. The CDR3 sequence: CSARDSYRDYYYEQYF. CDR3 in DNA: TGCAGTGCTAGAGACTCTTACCGGGACTATTACTACGAGCAGTACTTC. The genes are TRBV20-1 and TRBJ2-7; TRBD2 agrees at 7 bases. CDR3 length: 16 residues. Germline CDR1 is DFQATT and CDR2 is SNEGSKA (reference sequence). Trimming cost V 0 bases and J 3 bases; bases outside gene matches: 11.

This clonotype was seen a few times. The gene calls are TRBV20-1 and TRBJ2-1; 8 bases line up with TRBD1. V was clipped by 7 bases and J by 4 bases; unmatched bases: 6. CDR3 size: 13 residues. The germline V gene encodes CDR1 DFQATT and CDR2 SNEGSKA (reference sequence). CDR3 DNA: TGCAGTGTTCCCAGGGGGCTGTACAATGAGCAGTTCTTC. Amino acid sequence: CSVPRGLYNEQFF.

This clonotype was recorded many times. The chain uses TRBV4-3 and TRBJ2-6; D unresolved. Germline assignment: CDR1 LGHNA and CDR2 YSLEER. V was clipped by 0 bases and J by 0 bases, with 9 bases between them. CDR3 size: 17 residues. The CDR3 loop is CASSQDISHSGANVLTF. CDR3 in DNA: TGCGCCAGCAGCCAAGATATAAGTCACTCTGGGGCCAACGTCCTGACTTTC.

This clonotype was picked up a small number of times. The V gene is TRBV23-1, the J gene TRBJ1-2, with a tentative D call TRBD1 (6 bases). TRBV23-1 is recorded as an ORF, its role being uncertain. The CDR3 runs 14 residues. Trimming cost V 2 bases and J 5 bases, with 12 bases left between them. The DNA of the CDR3 is TGCGCCAGCAGTCAAGGACAGACCAATTATGGCTACACCTTC. It specifies CASSQGQTNYGYTF.